These T cell receptor beta chains were read from a single sample in a study of cytomegalovirus exposure and HLA in healthy donors. Repertoires were generated with immunoSEQ multiplex PCR, while TCRdb's copy carries only in-frame clones and drops some. This sample has under 200,000 clones, with just under 90% found just once. Sequenced: PBMCs. These receptors were taken from a woman between 18 and 29 years old in good health and CMV-seropositive. Both conserved end residues are part of each CDR3. A D gene is named only where the DNA matches it firmly. The listing skips clone size in some rows; elsewhere it reads once, few, many or a size class.

j_gene,d_gene,abundance,v_gene,CDR3aa,CDR3nt
TRBJ2-5,TRBD1,-,TRBV27,CASSWTGFETQYF,TGTGCCAGCAGCTGGACAGGGTTTGAGACCCAGTACTTC
TRBJ2-2,TRBD1,-,TRBV29-1,CSVRPGGTGELFF,TGCAGCGTTCGCCCAGGGGGCACCGGGGAGCTGTTTTTT
TRBJ2-1,TRBD2,-,TRBV19,CASSSREGQSSYNEQFF,TGTGCCAGTAGTTCCCGGGAGGGCCAGAGCTCCTACAATGAGCAGTTCTTC
TRBJ2-2,TRBD1,-,TRBV27,CASRTGDTGELFF,TGTGCCAGCAGGACAGGGGACACCGGGGAGCTGTTTTTT
TRBJ2-1,-,-,TRBV30,CAWSVLDRTSNEQFF,TGTGCCTGGAGTGTACTGGACAGAACTTCCAATGAGCAGTTCTTC
TRBJ1-1,-,-,TRBV7-3,CASSYQMNTEAFF,TGTGCCAGCAGCTACCAGATGAACACTGAAGCTTTCTTT
TRBJ1-2,-,-,TRBV6-5,CASSYADRSGRTSNTF,TGTGCCAGCAGTTACGCCGATCGATCAGGTCGGACATCCAACACCTTC
TRBJ1-2,-,once,TRBV6-5,CASSVPTDNYGYTF,TGTGCCAGCAGTGTACCGACAGACAACTATGGCTACACCTTC
TRBJ2-1,TRBD1,-,TRBV4-2,CASSTGVSGIEQFF,TGTGCCAGCAGCACAGGGGTCTCGGGGATTGAGCAGTTCTTC
TRBJ1-1,-,-,TRBV28,CASSLTRAEAFF,TGTGCCAGCAGCCTGACGAGGGCTGAAGCTTTCTTT
TRBJ2-1,-,-,TRBV7-3,CASSLTSAGAEQFF,TGTGCCAGCAGCTTAACGTCGGCAGGGGCAGAGCAGTTCTTC
TRBJ1-2,-,-,TRBV7-8,CASSTYQGHGYTF,TGTGCCAGCAGCACTTATCAGGGGCATGGCTACACCTTC
TRBJ1-5,-,-,TRBV10-2,CASSEIGNQGHRPQHF,TGCGCCAGCAGTGAGATTGGGAATCAGGGGCATCGGCCCCAGCATTTT
TRBJ2-1,TRBD2,-,TRBV11-3,CASSLDRLAGALDEQFF,TGTGCCAGCAGCTTAGATCGGCTAGCGGGAGCTCTGGATGAGCAGTTCTTC
TRBJ2-5,-,-,TRBV9,CASSVGESETQYF,TGTGCCAGCAGCGTTGGTGAGTCAGAGACCCAGTACTTC
TRBJ2-1,TRBD1,-,TRBV5-1,CASSLVLGTGVVNEQFF,TGCGCCAGCAGCTTGGTATTAGGGACAGGGGTCGTCAATGAGCAGTTCTTC
TRBJ2-5,TRBD2,once,TRBV9,CASSVGVAGFEETQYF,TGTGCCAGCAGCGTGGGTGTAGCGGGATTTGAAGAGACCCAGTACTTC
TRBJ2-7,-,-,TRBV5-1,CASSGYSGVAYEQYF,TGCGCCAGCAGCGGCTATTCGGGGGTTGCCTACGAGCAGTACTTC
TRBJ2-1,TRBD2,-,TRBV5-4,CASSSSSGSYNEQFF,TGTGCCAGCAGCAGCTCTAGCGGATCCTACAATGAGCAGTTCTTC
TRBJ1-1,-,-,TRBV10-3,CAISEGGNTEAFF,TGTGCCATCAGTGAAGGCGGGAACACTGAAGCTTTCTTT
TRBJ1-2,-,-,TRBV9,CASSVEVGWDGYTF,TGTGCCAGCAGCGTAGAGGTCGGGTGGGATGGCTACACCTTC
TRBJ2-1,TRBD2,-,TRBV7-3,CASSFGLAGGYEQFF,TGTGCCAGCAGCTTTGGACTAGCGGGAGGATATGAGCAGTTCTTC
TRBJ2-1,-,once,TRBV19,CASSIMQGTDNEQFF,TGTGCCAGTAGTATTATGCAGGGGACCGACAATGAGCAGTTCTTC
TRBJ2-1,TRBD2,-,TRBV2,CASSVQRELFF,TGTGCCAGCAGTGTCCAGCGGGAACTGTTCTTC
TRBJ2-6,TRBD1,-,TRBV7-9,CASSSPTGDEGSGANVLTF,TGTGCCAGCAGCTCCCCAACAGGGGATGAGGGCTCTGGGGCCAACGTCCTGACTTTC
TRBJ2-1,-,-,TRBV7-3,CASSPRVFSEQFF,TGTGCCAGCAGCCCGAGAGTGTTTAGTGAGCAGTTCTTC
TRBJ2-7,TRBD2,-,TRBV5-6,CASSLGPGRAGEQYF,TGTGCCAGCAGCTTGGGGCCCGGGAGGGCCGGCGAGCAGTACTTC
TRBJ1-1,-,-,TRBV7-3,CASSQSPGWRTEAFF,TGTGCCAGCAGCCAAAGTCCAGGGTGGCGCACTGAAGCTTTCTTT
TRBJ2-7,TRBD1,-,TRBV2,CASSGGTGTDEQYF,TGTGCCAGCAGTGGGGGGACAGGGACCGACGAGCAGTACTTC
TRBJ1-4,TRBD1,-,TRBV4-2,CASSATGATNEKLFF,TGTGCCAGCAGCGCGACAGGGGCAACTAATGAAAAACTGTTTTTT
TRBJ2-1,TRBD2,-,TRBV30,CAWSERLAGIYNEQFF,TGTGCCTGGAGTGAAAGACTAGCGGGGATTTACAATGAGCAGTTCTTC
TRBJ1-4,TRBD1,-,TRBV9,CASSPRTGGNEKLFF,TGTGCCAGCAGCCCACGGACAGGAGGTAATGAAAAACTGTTTTTT
TRBJ2-7,-,-,TRBV28,CASRHSDRLSYEQYF,TGTGCCAGCAGGCATTCGGACAGACTCTCCTACGAGCAGTACTTC
TRBJ2-1,-,-,TRBV5-4,CASSFGARGEQFF,TGTGCCAGCAGCTTCGGGGCGAGGGGGGAGCAGTTCTTC
TRBJ2-1,-,-,TRBV7-2,CASSLAGVVFF,TGTGCCAGCAGCTTAGCGGGAGTAGTGTTCTTC
TRBJ2-5,TRBD2,-,TRBV5-1,CASSSSSGIRETQYF,TGCGCCAGCAGCTCATCTAGCGGGATTCGGGAGACCCAGTACTTC
TRBJ2-7,TRBD2,-,TRBV5-6,CASSGGLAGVSSYEQYF,TGTGCCAGCAGCGGGGGACTAGCGGGGGTAAGCTCCTACGAGCAGTACTTC
TRBJ2-7,-,-,TRBV21-1,CASSGRTTGSYEQYF,TGTGCCAGCAGCGGACGAACGACAGGGAGCTACGAGCAGTACTTC
TRBJ2-7,TRBD1,-,TRBV12-5,CASGFGFGDSDASYEQYF,TGTGCTAGTGGTTTCGGGTTCGGGGACAGTGACGCGTCCTACGAGCAGTACTTC
TRBJ2-1,TRBD2,-,TRBV11-2,CASSPIAGGPDEQFF,TGTGCCAGCAGCCCTATAGCGGGAGGGCCCGATGAGCAGTTCTTC
TRBJ2-3,TRBD2,-,TRBV7-9,CAGTSGSTDTQYF,TGTGCCGGGACTAGCGGGAGCACAGATACGCAGTATTTT
TRBJ2-2,-,-,TRBV19,CASKGDGRGTGELFF,TGTGCCAGTAAGGGCGATGGCCGGGGCACCGGGGAGCTGTTTTTT
TRBJ1-4,TRBD1,-,TRBV27,CASSDPGGGEKLFF,TGTGCCAGCAGTGACCCAGGGGGTGGCGAAAAACTGTTTTTT
TRBJ2-2,-,-,TRBV6-5,CASSEGNTGELFF,TGTGCCAGCAGTGAGGGAAACACCGGGGAGCTGTTTTTT
TRBJ2-5,TRBD2,-,TRBV6-1,CASRGAGLLGETQYF,TGTGCCAGCAGAGGAGCGGGACTACTGGGAGAGACCCAGTACTTC
TRBJ2-1,TRBD2,-,TRBV4-1,CASSQPTRTSGTNEQFF,TGCGCCAGCAGCCAACCAACCCGGACTAGCGGGACCAATGAGCAGTTCTTC